This record looks at one TCR beta chain sequence and its context. The data stem from a study of shared clonotypes between healthy human individuals. The CDR3 sequence is 14 residues long. Per the germline V gene, CDR1 is SGDLS and CDR2 is YYNGEE. V trimming: 4 bases; J trimming: 1 base; junction bases outside the gene matches: 4. The DNA input per sorted-subset replicate PCR was roughly 180 ng, corresponding to around 30,000 T cell genomes. TCRdb's copy holds only in-frame clones and misses some; the assay was immunoSEQ multiplex PCR. The repertoire includes around 1,100,000 clones, roughly 80% of them detected once, and about 0.89% sits in the top ten.

V gene TRBV9 combines with J gene TRBJ1-1, with 7 positions matching TRBD1. This receptor was obtained from a young man in good health. Some clones in this sample may be carry-over from other donors' samples. Material: memory CD4+ T cells from PBMCs. Subset specified: CD45RA-negative fraction. CDR3 region: CASSPWTGNTEAFF. CDR3 bases: TGTGCCAGCAGCCCTTGGACAGGGAACACTGAAGCTTTCTTT.